This TCR beta chain is drawn from a study of shared T cell receptors in the human thymus (dated by TCRdb to the early 2020s). For the study in its entirety: The study examined how self-reactive, shared T-cell receptor alpha chains are generated in the human thymus.

CDR1 and CDR2 were assigned from the germline V gene as MGHRA and YSYEKL. From the cysteine through the phenylalanine, the CDR3 covers 20 amino acids. The read is trimmed to its CDR3 DNA, 60 bases read in frame from base 1. Trimming costs V 0 bases and J 0 bases, and their ends lie 18 bases apart. The library relied on the immunoSEQ multiplex PCR assay. Drawn from immuneACCESS, this table holds only the in-frame rearrangements with V and J called that TCRdb kept. Clones are partly lost; checked studies trace under half to an unresolved V gene and leave the rest unexplained. Recorded for this sample are 700,000 or so clones; 80% to 90% of them occurred a single time. The ten largest clonotypes hold 0.0095% to 0.011% of the sample. This clone was counted a few times. This receptor's antigen is unknown. Base quality data are lacking; no much larger clone is found one base away. This same sample was also taken into another study, of human thymus T cells. The second study's authors report: Donors were immunologically healthy infants undergoing open corrective cardiac surgery for congenital heart defects in Finland. Thymus tissue was collected as surgical resects that were removed during corrective cardiac surgery. Usage of V and J gene segments appeared to be biased in both the thymic and the peripheral blood repertoires. The related research found that thymic TCR repertoires overlapped highly between unrelated individuals. The study used under 10 infant thymus samples plus four related peripheral blood samples to characterize TCR alpha and beta repertoires. The infant donors were roughly 6 to 244 days old, and the cohort included several males and a couple of females. Thymocytes were mechanically released from the tissue and were stored as pellets of roughly 9.5-34 million cells at -70 degrees C. A QIAsymphony instrument was used to extract genomic DNA from frozen cell pellets. Using the immunoSEQ multiplex PCR assay, the TCRB and TCRAD loci were amplified from a standardized quantity of quality-controlled genomic DNA. The amplicons spanned the V(D)J region and were long enough to cover the CDR3 and allow V and J genes to be identified. Through the commercial immunoSEQ service, the amplicons were sequenced on an Illumina platform. Primer bias and sequencing errors were corrected using previously described methods, and TCRAD and TCRB definitions followed the IMGT database. Repertoires were analysed with immunoSEQ Analyzer 3.0 and VDJTools, covering basic statistics, V/J segment usage, diversity estimates, rarefaction and pairwise overlap. Diversity was estimated using the Chao1, ChaoE, Efron-Thisted, Shannon and inverse Simpson indices, and was also estimated on datasets down-sampled to the size of the smallest sample. Repertoire overlap used strict matching of CDR3 nucleotide sequence, V gene and J gene, with Jaccard-based multidimensional scaling clustering. On average, thymus samples yielded roughly 770,000 unique TCRB clonotypes, whereas blood samples yielded about 84,000.

The sequenced sample was thymocytes. This TCR derives from a girl under three years old with a congenital heart defect. Donor details come from another sample of the same person, matched by shared clones. This receptor chain uses TRBV4-1 and TRBJ1-6; the D gene cannot be named for sure. The DNA sequence is as follows: TGCGCCAGCAGCCAAGAGAAAAGGAACAGCAAGAGCTCCTATAATTCACCCCTCCACTTT. Its amino acids are CASSQEKRNSKSSYNSPLHF.